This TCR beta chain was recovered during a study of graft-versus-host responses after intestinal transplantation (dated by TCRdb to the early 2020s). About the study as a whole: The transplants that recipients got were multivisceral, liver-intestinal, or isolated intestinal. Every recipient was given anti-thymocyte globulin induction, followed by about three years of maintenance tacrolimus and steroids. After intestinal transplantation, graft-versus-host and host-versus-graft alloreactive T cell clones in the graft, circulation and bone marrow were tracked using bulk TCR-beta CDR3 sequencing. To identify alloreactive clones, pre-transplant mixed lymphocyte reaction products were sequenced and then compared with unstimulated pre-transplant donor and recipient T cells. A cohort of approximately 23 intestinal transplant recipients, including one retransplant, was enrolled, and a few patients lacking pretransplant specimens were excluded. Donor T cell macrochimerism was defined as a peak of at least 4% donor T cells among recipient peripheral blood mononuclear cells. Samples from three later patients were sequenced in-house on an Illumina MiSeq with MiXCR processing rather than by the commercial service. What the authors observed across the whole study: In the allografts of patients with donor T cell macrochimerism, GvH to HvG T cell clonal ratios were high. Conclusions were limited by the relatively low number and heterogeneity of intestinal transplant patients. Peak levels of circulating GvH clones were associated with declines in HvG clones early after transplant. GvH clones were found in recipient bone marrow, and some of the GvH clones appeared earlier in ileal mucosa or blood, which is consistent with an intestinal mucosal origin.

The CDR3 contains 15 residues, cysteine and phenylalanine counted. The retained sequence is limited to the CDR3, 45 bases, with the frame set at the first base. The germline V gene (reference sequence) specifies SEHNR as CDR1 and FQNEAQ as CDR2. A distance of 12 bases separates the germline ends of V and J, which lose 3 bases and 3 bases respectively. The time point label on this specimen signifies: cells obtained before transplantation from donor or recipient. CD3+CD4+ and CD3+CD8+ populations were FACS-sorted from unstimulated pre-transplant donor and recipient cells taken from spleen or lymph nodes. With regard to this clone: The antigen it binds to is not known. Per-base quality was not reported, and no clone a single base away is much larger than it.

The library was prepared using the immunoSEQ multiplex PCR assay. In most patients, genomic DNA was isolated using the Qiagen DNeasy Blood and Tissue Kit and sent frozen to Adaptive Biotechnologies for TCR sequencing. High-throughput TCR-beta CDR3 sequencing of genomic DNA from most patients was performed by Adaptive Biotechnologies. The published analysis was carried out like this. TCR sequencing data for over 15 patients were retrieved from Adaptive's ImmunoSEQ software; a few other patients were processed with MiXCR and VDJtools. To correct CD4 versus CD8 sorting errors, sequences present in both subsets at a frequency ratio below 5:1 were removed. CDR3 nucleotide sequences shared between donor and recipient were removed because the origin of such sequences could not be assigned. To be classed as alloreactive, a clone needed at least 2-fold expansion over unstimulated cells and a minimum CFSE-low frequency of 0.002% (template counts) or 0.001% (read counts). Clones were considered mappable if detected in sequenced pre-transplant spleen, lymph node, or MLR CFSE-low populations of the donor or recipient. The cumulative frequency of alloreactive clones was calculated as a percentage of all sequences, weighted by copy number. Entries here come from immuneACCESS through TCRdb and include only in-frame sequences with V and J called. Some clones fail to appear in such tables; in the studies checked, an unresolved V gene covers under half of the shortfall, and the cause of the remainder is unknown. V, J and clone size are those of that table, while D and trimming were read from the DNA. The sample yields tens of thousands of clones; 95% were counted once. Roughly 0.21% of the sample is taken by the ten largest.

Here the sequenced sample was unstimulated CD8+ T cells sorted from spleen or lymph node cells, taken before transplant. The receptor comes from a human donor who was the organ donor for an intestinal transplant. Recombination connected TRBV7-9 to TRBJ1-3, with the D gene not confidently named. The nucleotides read TGTGCCAGCAGCTTCCCGTTATCGGGTGGAAACACCATATATTTT. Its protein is CASSFPLSGGNTIYF.